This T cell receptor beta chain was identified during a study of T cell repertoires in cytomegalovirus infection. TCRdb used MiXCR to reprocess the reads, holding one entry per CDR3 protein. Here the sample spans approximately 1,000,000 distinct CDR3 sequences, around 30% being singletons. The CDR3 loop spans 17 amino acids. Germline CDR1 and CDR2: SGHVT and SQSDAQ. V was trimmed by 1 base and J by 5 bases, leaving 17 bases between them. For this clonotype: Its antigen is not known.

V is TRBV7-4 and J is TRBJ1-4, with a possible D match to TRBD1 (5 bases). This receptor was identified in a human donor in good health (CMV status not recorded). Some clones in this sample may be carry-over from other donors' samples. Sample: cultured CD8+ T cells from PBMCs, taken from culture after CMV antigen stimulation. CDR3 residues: CASSLGSGSQGNEKLFF. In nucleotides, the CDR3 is TGTGCCAGCAGCTTAGGTTCTGGCAGCCAGGGCAATGAAAAACTGTTTTTT.